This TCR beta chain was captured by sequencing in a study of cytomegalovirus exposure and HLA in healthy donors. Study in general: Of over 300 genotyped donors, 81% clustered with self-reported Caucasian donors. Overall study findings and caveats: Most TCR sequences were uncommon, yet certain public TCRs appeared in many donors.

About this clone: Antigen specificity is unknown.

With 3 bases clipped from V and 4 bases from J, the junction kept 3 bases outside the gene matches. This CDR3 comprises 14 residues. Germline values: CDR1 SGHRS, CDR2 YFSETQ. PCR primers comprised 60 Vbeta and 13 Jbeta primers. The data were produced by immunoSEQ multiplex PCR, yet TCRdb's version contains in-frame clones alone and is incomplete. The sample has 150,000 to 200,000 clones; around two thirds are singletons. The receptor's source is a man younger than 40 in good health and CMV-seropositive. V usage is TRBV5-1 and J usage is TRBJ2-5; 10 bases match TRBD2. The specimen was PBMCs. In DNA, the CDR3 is TGCGCCAGCAGCTGGACTAGCGGTGGAGAGACCCAGTACTTC. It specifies CASSWTSGGETQYF.